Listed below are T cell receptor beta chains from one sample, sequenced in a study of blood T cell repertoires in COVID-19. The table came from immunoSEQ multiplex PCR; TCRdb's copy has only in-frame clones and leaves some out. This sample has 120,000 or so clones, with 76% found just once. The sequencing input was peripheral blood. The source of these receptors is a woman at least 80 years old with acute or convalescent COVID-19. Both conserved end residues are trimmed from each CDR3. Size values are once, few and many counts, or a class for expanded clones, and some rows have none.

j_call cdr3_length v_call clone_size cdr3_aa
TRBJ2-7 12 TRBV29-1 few SVGRGQGLYEQY
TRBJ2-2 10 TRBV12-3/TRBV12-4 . ASSFSGGELF
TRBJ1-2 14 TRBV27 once ASSLLVGRERSGYT
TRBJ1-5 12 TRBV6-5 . ASSLGQVNQPQH
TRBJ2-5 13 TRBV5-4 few ASSLPAAGQETQY
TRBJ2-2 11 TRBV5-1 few ASSLPRAGELF
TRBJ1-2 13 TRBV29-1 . SVRSGRGRSYGYT
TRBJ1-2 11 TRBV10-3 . ATSTSTGYGYT
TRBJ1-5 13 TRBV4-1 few ASSRAQGSNQPQH
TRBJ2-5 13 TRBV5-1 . ASSPGTVGEETQY
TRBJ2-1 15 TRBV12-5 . ASGLVINRQAYNEQF
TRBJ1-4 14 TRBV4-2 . ASSQDRQGVSEKLF
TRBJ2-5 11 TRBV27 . ASSPGTSETQY
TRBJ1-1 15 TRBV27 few ASSYRTGRIGDTEAF
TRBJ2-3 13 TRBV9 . ASSTGTSGADTQY
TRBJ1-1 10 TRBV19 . ASSMVRGEAF
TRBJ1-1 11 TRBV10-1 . ASSVGGHTEAF
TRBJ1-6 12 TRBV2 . ASSPGPYNSPLH
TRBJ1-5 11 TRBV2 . ASSEGSHQPQH
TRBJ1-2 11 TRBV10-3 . AISETGGYGYT
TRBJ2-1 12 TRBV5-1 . ASSLAVEGNEQF
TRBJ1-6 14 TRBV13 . ASSFRTGNTHSPLH
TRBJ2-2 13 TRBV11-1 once ASSLYRRNTGELF
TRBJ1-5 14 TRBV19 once ASSRDFPLANQPQH
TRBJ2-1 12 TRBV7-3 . ASSSAVANNEQF
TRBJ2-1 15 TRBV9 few ASSVAPQRGAGRWQF
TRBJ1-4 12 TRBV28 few ASSLGGAGEKLF
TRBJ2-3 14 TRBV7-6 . ASSLVVDREADTQY
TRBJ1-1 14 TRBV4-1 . ASSQDAFGTTTEAF
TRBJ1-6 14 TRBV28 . ASSPPWTGYNSPLH
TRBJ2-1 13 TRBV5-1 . ASTLGTSGGNEQF
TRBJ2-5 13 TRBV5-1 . ASSTSGGALETQY